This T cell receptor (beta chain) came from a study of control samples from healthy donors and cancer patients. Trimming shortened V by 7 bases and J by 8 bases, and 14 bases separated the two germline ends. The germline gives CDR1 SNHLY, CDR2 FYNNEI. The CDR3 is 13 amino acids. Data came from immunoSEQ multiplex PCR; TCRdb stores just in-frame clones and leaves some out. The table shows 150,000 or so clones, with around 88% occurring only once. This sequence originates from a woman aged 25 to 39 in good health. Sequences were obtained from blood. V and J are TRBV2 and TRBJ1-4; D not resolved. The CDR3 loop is CASNGHRAEKLFF. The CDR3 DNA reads TGTGCCAGCAATGGTCACAGAGCAGAAAAACTGTTTTTT.